What follows are 31 T cell receptor beta chains derived from one specimen sequenced in a study of blood T cell repertoires in COVID-19. Only in-frame clones appear in the TCRdb table, and some are missing; sequencing was by immunoSEQ multiplex PCR. Among over 80,000 clones listed, 74% were seen once. Sequencing input: peripheral blood. These receptors were obtained from a man aged 65 to 85 with COVID-19, enrolled during active disease.

The chain joins TRBV18 to TRBJ1-5; 7 nucleotides line up with TRBD1. There are 15 residues in the CDR3. CDR1 is KGHSH, CDR2 LQKENI, per germline. V lost 2 bases to trimming and J lost 5 bases; unmatched junction nucleotides: 6. CDR3 sequence reads: CASSPNPGTDQPQHF. CDR3 in DNA: TGTGCCAGCTCACCAAACCCAGGGACAGATCAGCCCCAGCATTTT.

The genes are TRBV24-1 and TRBJ2-1; D not resolved. CDR1 and CDR2 from the germline V gene are KGHDR and SFDVKD. The V gene lost 7 bases and the J gene lost 0 bases, with 12 bases spanning the gap. The CDR3 spans 15 residues. CDR3 sequence (DNA): TGTGCCACCAGGAGCAGTTCTAGCTCCTACAATGAGCAGTTCTTC. It encodes CATRSSSSSYNEQFF.

This clone turned up a few times. V gene TRBV20-1 combines with J gene TRBJ2-3; D is ambiguous. Trimming removed 2 bases from V and 7 bases from J, with 7 bases in between. CDR1 is DFQATT, CDR2 SNEGSKA, per germline (reference sequence). The CDR3 contains 11 residues. CDR3 in amino acids: CSARFGHTQYF. In DNA, the CDR3 is TGCAGTGCTAGATTTGGGCATACGCAGTATTTT.

This chain connects TRBV12-3 or TRBV12-4 to TRBJ1-1; the D is unclear. Trimming removed 3 bases at V and 3 bases at J, with 2 bases between. This CDR3 region has 11 residues. CDR3 DNA: TGTGCCAGCAGTTTCTACACTGAAGCTTTCTTT. Amino acid sequence: CASSFYTEAFF.

This clone was seen only a few times. The V gene is TRBV28, the J gene TRBJ2-7, with unresolved D. Germline CDR1 MDHEN, CDR2 SYDVKM. V was clipped by 7 bases and J by 0 bases, with 16 bases between them. This CDR3 is 15 amino acids long. Here the CDR3 reads CASMESEVSSYEQYF. CDR3 sequence (DNA): TGTGCCAGCATGGAGTCTGAAGTGAGCTCCTACGAGCAGTACTTC.

The chain recombines TRBV5-6 with TRBJ1-1, with TRBD1 matching over 7 bases. V shed 4 bases, J shed 5 bases, and the junction held 11 bases outside the gene matches. The CDR3 is 15 amino acids. The germline CDR1 and CDR2 sequences are SGHDT and YYEEEE. This chain's CDR3 is CASSRVDREQTEAFF. DNA of the CDR3: TGTGCCAGCAGCAGGGTTGACAGGGAGCAGACTGAAGCTTTCTTT.

The count of this clone is one. The chain recombines TRBV5-1 with TRBJ1-2; D ambiguous. CDR1 is SGHRS and CDR2 is YFSETQ in the germline V gene. The CDR3 contains 13 residues. The V and J ends lost 4 bases and 7 bases respectively, with 14 bases between them. The CDR3 DNA sequence: TGCGCCAGCAGCCCAGGCAGGCCGAGTGGCTACACCTTC. It is translated as CASSPGRPSGYTF.

V is TRBV2 and J is TRBJ2-2, with 12 bases aligning to TRBD2. The CDR3 length is 16 residues. CDR1 and CDR2 (germline): SNHLY, FYNNEI. V dropped 4 bases and J dropped 1; count of bases not matched to a gene: 1. The CDR3 spells CASSGLAGVNTGELFF. The CDR3 DNA reads TGTGCCAGCAGTGGACTAGCGGGAGTGAACACCGGGGAGCTGTTTTTT.

In its sample, this clone was seen a few times. This chain connects TRBV19 to TRBJ1-5; possible D gene TRBD1, 5 bases. V lost 7 bases and J lost 7, with 14 bases in between. The CDR3 runs 13 residues. Germline CDR1 is LNHDA and CDR2 is SQIVND (reference sequence). DNA of the CDR3: TGTGCCAGTATGGGGGGGGTCATCCAGCCCCAGCATTTT. Protein sequence: CASMGGVIQPQHF.

The V call is TRBV27, the J call TRBJ1-5; 9 nucleotides agree with TRBD1. The germline V gene encodes CDR1 MNHEY and CDR2 SMNVEV (reference sequence). This CDR3 is 16 amino acids long. J gave up 2 bases and V 2 bases, and 4 bases lay outside the gene matches. This CDR3 is CASSLTGGGGNQPQHF. DNA of the CDR3: TGTGCCAGCAGTTTAACAGGGGGCGGTGGCAATCAGCCCCAGCATTTT.

This rearrangement joins TRBV28 to TRBJ2-5, with 13 bases that match TRBD2. After removal of 6 bases from V and 4 bases from J, the junction contained 5 bases not matched to a gene. This CDR3 spans 15 amino acids. Germline CDR1 MDHEN, CDR2 SYDVKM. The CDR3, as DNA: TGTGCCAGCAGCCTAGGACTAGCGGGAGTAGAGACCCAGTACTTC. This gives the protein CASSLGLAGVETQYF. Looking up the rest from reference TRBV28 and TRBJ2-5 gives the full variable domain: DVKVTQSSRYLVKRTGEKVFLECVQDMDHENMFWYRQDPGLGLRLIYFSYDVKMKEKGDIPEGYSVSREKKERFSLILESASTNQTSMYLCASSLGLAGVETQYFGPGTRLLVL.

V is TRBV6-1 and J is TRBJ1-2; TRBD1 agrees at 7 bases. The germline V gene has CDR1 MNHNS and CDR2 SASEGT. The CDR3 covers 14 residues. The J segment lost 8 bases and the V segment lost 1 base, leaving 7 bases of the junction unmatched. CDR3 amino acids: CASSEDRGRSGYTF. DNA of the CDR3: TGTGCCAGCAGTGAAGACAGGGGAAGGTCAGGCTACACCTTC.

V usage is TRBV4-3 and J usage is TRBJ2-5, with 8 bases that match TRBD1. CDR1 and CDR2 from the germline V gene are LGHNA and YSLEER. The length of the CDR3 is 16 residues. V was clipped by 1 base and J by 0 bases; unmatched bases: 4. CDR3 residues: CASSQGRDRNQETQYF. The CDR3 nucleotides read TGCGCCAGCAGCCAAGGCCGGGACAGGAACCAAGAGACCCAGTACTTC.

The CDR3 coding sequence is TGTGCCAGCAGCCAGTACAGTTTCCAAGAGACCCAGTACTTC. Its protein product is CASSQYSFQETQYF. The chain recombines TRBV3-1 (or the pseudogene TRBV3-2) with TRBJ2-5; D is unresolved. V was trimmed by 3 bases and J by 1 base, leaving 9 bases between them. The CDR3 spans 14 residues. CDR1 and CDR2 from the germline V gene are LGHDT and YNNKEL (reference sequence).

In this sample, this clone turned up once. This chain joins TRBV7-2 and TRBJ1-4, with D possibly TRBD1 on 6 matching bases. The CDR3 totals 14 residues. V lost 2 bases and J 7 bases, leaving 11 bases between the germline ends. CDR1 and CDR2 (germline): SGHTA, FQGNSA. In DNA, the CDR3 is TGTGCCAGCAGCTTACAGGGGAGGGCTGAAAAACTGTTTTTT. Encoded protein: CASSLQGRAEKLFF.

The V and J genes are TRBV3-1 (or the pseudogene TRBV3-2) and TRBJ2-4; 8 nucleotides align to TRBD2. V lost 0 bases and J lost 8; bases outside the gene matches: 9. This CDR3 is built from 16 residues. Germline assignment: CDR1 LGHDT and CDR2 YNNKEL (reference sequence). CDR3 coding DNA: TGTGCCAGCAGCCAAGAGGTCGCACGGCGGGGGGACATTCAGTACTTC. It is translated as CASSQEVARRGDIQYF.

This clone has only a few counts. This rearrangement joins TRBV19 to TRBJ2-2, with a tentative D call TRBD1 (5 bases). Germline assignment: CDR1 LNHDA and CDR2 SQIVND (reference sequence). V gave up 1 base and J gave up 6 bases, with 12 bases separating them. The CDR3 covers 15 residues. CDR3 DNA sequence: TGTGCCAGTAGTATAGGGGATCAGGGTTCCGGGGAGCTGTTTTTT. It specifies CASSIGDQGSGELFF. Drawing the rest from reference TRBV19 and TRBJ2-2, the complete variable domain is DGGITQSPKYLFRKEGQNVTLSCEQNLNHDAMYWYRQDPGQGLRLIYYSQIVNDFQKGDIAEGYSVSREKKESFPLTVTSAQKNPTAFYLCASSIGDQGSGELFFGEGSRLTVL.

The V call is TRBV5-1, the J call TRBJ2-3; weak D call: TRBD2 (5 bases). The germline V gene has CDR1 SGHRS and CDR2 YFSETQ. This CDR3 region has 14 residues. Trimming took 4 bases from V and 3 from J, leaving 12 bases between them. The CDR3 sequence is CASSKPTGTDTQYF. The CDR3 DNA reads TGCGCCAGCAGCAAACCGACGGGGACAGATACGCAGTATTTT.

The chain employs TRBV29-1 and TRBJ1-3, with D perhaps TRBD1 (5 bases). V lost 4 bases and J 1 base, leaving 5 bases between the germline ends. CDR3 length: 12 amino acids. CDR1 SQVTM and CDR2 ANQGSEA come from the germline V gene. CDR3 protein: CSVAGSGNTIYF. In DNA form, the CDR3 reads TGCAGCGTTGCAGGGTCTGGAAACACCATATATTTT.

The chain links TRBV6-5 to TRBJ1-5, with unresolved D. Trimming left V 6 bases short and J 1 base short, with 10 bases between. Looked up from germline, CDR1 is MNHEY and CDR2 is SVGAGI. The CDR3 consists of 14 residues. For the CDR3, the DNA is TGTGCCAGCAGCGTGACTTGGAGCAATCAGCCCCAGCATTTT. Translation: CASSVTWSNQPQHF.

The chain uses TRBV15 and TRBJ1-1; TRBD1 is a possible D gene (5 bases). The germline gives CDR1 LNHNV, CDR2 YYDKDF (reference sequence). Deletions cut 5 bases from V and 4 bases from J, with 14 bases between. This CDR3 spans 14 amino acids. This chain's CDR3 is CATSPQAGGTEAFF. CDR3 nucleotide sequence: TGTGCCACCAGCCCCCAGGCGGGGGGCACTGAAGCTTTCTTT.

The chain uses TRBV18 and TRBJ1-1, with TRBD1 as a possible D gene (5 bases). CDR1 KGHSH and CDR2 LQKENI come from the germline V gene. The CDR3 length is 17 residues. Between the trimmed V and J ends, which lost 1 base and 1 base, there was a span of 16 bases. DNA for the CDR3: TGTGCCAGCTCACCACAGGGCTACGGGGGGTCGAACACTGAAGCTTTCTTT. Its protein is CASSPQGYGGSNTEAFF.

The V and J genes are TRBV7-2 and TRBJ2-3, with 13 bases aligning to TRBD2. The CDR3 sequence is 16 residues long. After removal of 5 bases from V and 4 bases from J, the junction contained 6 bases not matched to a gene. The germline gives CDR1 SGHTA, CDR2 FQGNSA. CDR3 sequence reads: CASSPRLAGGPDTQYF. Written as DNA, the CDR3 is TGTGCCAGCAGCCCGAGACTAGCGGGAGGACCAGATACGCAGTATTTT.

The chain has TRBV28 and TRBJ1-2, with D uncertain. Trimming removed 7 bases at V and 0 bases at J, with 12 bases between. Germline V gene data show CDR1 as MDHEN and CDR2 as SYDVKM. The CDR3 contains 14 residues. The CDR3, as DNA: TGTGCCAGCATGGGTCAGGCTCCTAACTATGGCTACACCTTC. Its translation is CASMGQAPNYGYTF.

Only a few counts were recorded for this clone. The genes are TRBV9 and TRBJ2-2; 9 bases are shared with TRBD1. Germline loops: CDR1 SGDLS, CDR2 YYNGEE. The CDR3 consists of 16 residues. After removal of 4 bases from V and 4 bases from J, the junction contained 8 bases not matched to a gene. CDR3 DNA sequence: TGTGCCAGCAGCACGGCGGGACAGGGACCCACCGGGGAGCTGTTTTTT. It translates to CASSTAGQGPTGELFF.

On this clone: A junction end diverges from the germline sequence, so it may reflect a read error. This chain uses TRBV28 with TRBJ2-2; D possibly corresponds to TRBD2 (7 bases). The germline V gene has CDR1 MDHEN and CDR2 SYDVKM. The CDR3 covers 14 residues. The CDR3 spells CASRGGRGTGELFF. DNA for the CDR3: TGTGCTAGCAGGGGCGGGAGAGGTACCGGGGAGCTGTTTTTT.

V is TRBV6-6 and J is TRBJ1-4, with TRBD1 matching over 8 bases. V lost 7 bases and J lost 12; bases outside the gene matches: 4. The CDR3 is made up of 11 amino acids. Germline CDR1 reads MNHNY; CDR2 reads SVGAGI (reference sequence). The DNA for the CDR3 is TGTGCCAGCACCTGGGGACAGGAACTGTTTTTT. As protein: CASTWGQELFF.

This chain joins TRBV5-8 and TRBJ2-7; TRBD2 aligns across 13 bases. This CDR3 spans 16 amino acids. V was pared by 4 bases and J by 2 bases, with 6 bases of the junction left unmatched. The germline CDR1 and CDR2 sequences are SGHTS and YDEGEE. The CDR3 DNA reads as TGTGCCAGCAGCGCCTTACTAGCGGGAGGGGCCTACGAGCAGTACTTC. It codes for CASSALLAGGAYEQYF.

The chain links TRBV7-2 to TRBJ1-2, with D hard to call. The CDR3 is 14 residues long. V was cut by 4 bases and J by 5 bases, with 14 bases left in between. CDR1 is SGHTA, CDR2 FQGNSA, per germline. The CDR3 region has the DNA TGTGCCAGCAGCTCCAGGTGGTCAGGTTATGGCTACACCTTC. It encodes CASSSRWSGYGYTF. The full variable domain, in which reference TRBV7-2 and TRBJ1-2 provide the parts outside the CDR3, is GAGVSQSPSNKVTEKGKDVELRCDPISGHTALYWYRQSLGQGLEFLIYFQGNSAPDKSGLPSDRFSAERTGGSVSTLTIQRTQQEDSAVYLCASSSRWSGYGYTFGSGTRLTVV.

In nucleotides, the CDR3 is TGTGCCAGCAGTTTGTCAACAGGGCATTGGCAGTTCTTC. Protein sequence: CASSLSTGHWQFF. The chain recombines TRBV27 with TRBJ2-1, with a tentative D call TRBD1 (6 bases). Germline loops: CDR1 MNHEY, CDR2 SMNVEV (reference sequence). This CDR3 contains 13 residues. Trimming cost V 3 bases and J 12 bases, with 15 bases left between them.

The CDR3 DNA sequence: TGTGCCAGCAGCACAAATAGCGGGAGGGCCTACGAGCAGTACTTC. Translated: CASSTNSGRAYEQYF. The chain recombines TRBV7-3 with TRBJ2-7; 11 nucleotides align to TRBD2. CDR3 size: 15 residues. J gave up 2 bases and V 5 bases, and 5 bases lay outside the gene matches. Germline V gene lookup returns CDR1 SGHTA and CDR2 FQGTGA.